The text below deals with one T cell receptor beta chain. This record comes from a study of blood T cell repertoires in COVID-19. As for the study in general: COVID-19 samples from acute and convalescent phases originated in the United States, Italy and Spain. T cells, B-cell-depleted T cells, or PBMCs provided the cDNA or gDNA that served as material.

In the original analysis: Estimation of nucleated cell counts was performed using reference gene primer amplification. The data were produced by immunoSEQ multiplex PCR, yet TCRdb's version contains in-frame clones alone and is incomplete. The D gene and trimming were derived from the DNA, and the V and J assignments and clone size from that table. Of tens of thousands of clones listed, 88% are singletons. V was clipped by 2 bases and J by 2 bases, with 13 bases between them. Germline CDR1 SGHRS, CDR2 YFSETQ. The CDR3 loop spans 16 amino acids. This TCR was recovered from an elderly man with acute or convalescent COVID-19. This sequence joins TRBV5-1 and TRBJ2-2; perhaps TRBD2 as D (7 bases). The specimen was peripheral blood. The CDR3 is CASSLRGAINTGELFF. For the CDR3, the DNA is TGCGCCAGCAGCTTACGGGGGGCCATAAACACCGGGGAGCTGTTTTTT.